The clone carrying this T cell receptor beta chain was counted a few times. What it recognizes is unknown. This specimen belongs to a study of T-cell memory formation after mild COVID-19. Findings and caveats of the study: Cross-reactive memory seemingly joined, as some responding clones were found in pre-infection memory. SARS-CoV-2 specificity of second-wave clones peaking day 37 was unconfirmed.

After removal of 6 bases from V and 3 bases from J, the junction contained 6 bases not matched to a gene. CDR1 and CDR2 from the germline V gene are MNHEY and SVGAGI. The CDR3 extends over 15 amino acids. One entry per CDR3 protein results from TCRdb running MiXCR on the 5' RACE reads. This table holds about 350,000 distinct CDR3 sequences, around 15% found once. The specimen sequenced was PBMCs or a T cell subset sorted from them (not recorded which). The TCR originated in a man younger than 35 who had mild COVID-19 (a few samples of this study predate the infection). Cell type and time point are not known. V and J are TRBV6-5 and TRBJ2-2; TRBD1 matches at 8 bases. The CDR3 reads CASRTDRDYTGELFF. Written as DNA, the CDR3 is TGTGCCAGCAGAACGGACAGGGACTACACCGGGGAGCTGTTTTTT.